Below, 3 T cell receptor beta chains from the same sample are listed, as sequenced in a study of vaccination effects on CD4 cells after COVID-19. Sequencing in the ViraFEST assay came after antigen-specific CD4+ T cells had been expanded with viral peptide pools, which were used to stimulate PBMC. It was after approximately 11 days of culture that CD4+ T cells were isolated. The individual was infected with SARS-CoV-2 between March and December 2020, as confirmed by PCR. Their recognized antigens are unknown. Clones were sequenced by immunoSEQ multiplex PCR, and TCRdb holds only the in-frame ones, with some missing. Seen here are fewer than 90,000 clones, around 72% observed once, and the top ten hold more than 5%. Sample: CD4+ T cells from PBMCs cultured with HIV peptides, taken before COVID-19 vaccination. Subset reported: HIV-1 Nef peptide pool negative control/reference culture. These receptors originate from a human donor who had a prior SARS-CoV-2 infection.

This CDR3 is CASSGDTLNTEAFF. CDR3 in DNA: TGTGCCAGCAGTGGGGACACGCTGAACACTGAAGCTTTCTTT. J is TRBJ1-1 and V is TRBV2, with D tentatively TRBD1 (6 bases). The CDR3 has 14 residues. Per the germline V gene, CDR1 is SNHLY and CDR2 is FYNNEI. Between the trimmed V and J ends, which lost 4 bases and 0 bases, there was a span of 9 bases.

This clone was counted a few times. J is TRBJ1-2 and V is TRBV19, with D possibly matching TRBD1 (5 bases). The CDR3 has 14 residues. Germline loops: CDR1 LNHDA, CDR2 SQIVND (reference sequence). V was shortened by 3 bases and J by 4 bases, with 12 bases between the two germline ends. The CDR3 region is CASSIQGVVYGYTF. For the CDR3, the DNA is TGTGCCAGTAGTATTCAGGGAGTAGTCTATGGCTACACCTTC. The complete variable domain, with remaining parts taken from reference TRBV19 and TRBJ1-2, reads DGGITQSPKYLFRKEGQNVTLSCEQNLNHDAMYWYRQDPGQGLRLIYYSQIVNDFQKGDIAEGYSVSREKKESFPLTVTSAQKNPTAFYLCASSIQGVVYGYTFGSGTRLTVV.

This clone was detected a few times. The V gene is TRBV4-1, the J gene TRBJ1-6; D is uncertain. With 1 base removed from V and 5 bases from J, the gap between germline ends came to 9 bases. CDR1 and CDR2 from the germline V gene are MGHRA and YSYEKL. This CDR3 has 15 residues. For the CDR3, the DNA is TGCGCCAGCAGCCAAGGGAGAAGGGATAATTCACCCCTCCACTTT. Residues: CASSQGRRDNSPLHF.